The 26 T cell receptor beta chains listed next were all sequenced from one sample in a study of control samples from healthy donors and cancer patients. Data came from immunoSEQ multiplex PCR; TCRdb stores just in-frame clones and leaves some out. The sample has over 90,000 clones, more than 85% seen once; the top ten hold 19%. Material for sequencing was PBMCs. All receptors come from a man in his sixties with lung cancer.

The chain uses TRBV24-1 and TRBJ2-1, with 7 bases that match TRBD1. CDR1 and CDR2 (germline): KGHDR, SFDVKD. The CDR3 has 15 amino acids. After removal of 3 bases from V and 7 bases from J, the junction contained 8 bases not matched to a gene. The CDR3 coding sequence is TGTGCCACCAGTGATCTCGGACAGGACGGGAATGAGCAGTTCTTC. Protein product: CATSDLGQDGNEQFF.

The CDR3 DNA follows: TGTGCCAGCAATCCCCTCGGGGGCTCTAACTATGGCTACACCTTC. This gives the protein CASNPLGGSNYGYTF. V usage is TRBV2 and J usage is TRBJ1-2; possibly TRBD1 for D (6 bases). The germline V and J ends were trimmed by 7 bases and 0 bases, with 15 bases remaining between them. The CDR3 runs to 15 residues. Per the germline V gene, CDR1 is SNHLY and CDR2 is FYNNEI.

The chain has TRBV4-1 and TRBJ1-4, with D tentatively TRBD1 (6 bases). V dropped 4 bases and J dropped 7 bases, with 19 bases sitting between them. The germline gives CDR1 MGHRA, CDR2 YSYEKL. The CDR3 has 16 residues. This CDR3 reads CASSRLDGGAPEKLFF. DNA of the CDR3: TGCGCCAGCAGCCGTCTCGACGGGGGGGCCCCTGAAAAACTGTTTTTT.

The chain carries TRBV29-1 and TRBJ2-2; D remains ambiguous. Germline CDR1 and CDR2: SQVTM and ANQGSEA. The V end lost 4 bases, the J end lost 4 bases, and 13 bases lay between the germline ends. The CDR3 extends over 14 amino acids. The CDR3 region has the DNA TGCAGCGTTGTCCCGGTGGTAGGCACCGGGGAGCTGTTTTTT. Translating it yields CSVVPVVGTGELFF.

This clone was recorded only once. J is TRBJ1-6 and V is TRBV15; D unclear. Germline V lookup: CDR1 LNHNV, CDR2 YYDKDF (reference sequence). Trimming removed 0 bases at V and 3 bases at J, with 9 bases between. The length of the CDR3 is 16 residues. CDR3 protein: CATSRDFGRYNSPLHF. In DNA form, the CDR3 reads TGTGCCACCAGCAGAGATTTTGGTCGCTATAATTCACCCCTCCACTTT.

This rearrangement joins TRBV6-5 to TRBJ2-5; tentative D call: TRBD1 (5 bases). V lost 6 bases and J 5 bases, leaving 10 bases between the germline ends. Germline V lookup: CDR1 MNHEY, CDR2 SVGAGI. The CDR3 loop spans 12 amino acids. In DNA, the CDR3 is TGTGCCAGCAGATCCCAGGGCGAGACCCAGTACTTC. Translating it yields CASRSQGETQYF.

The V gene is TRBV6-5, the J gene TRBJ1-1; TRBD1 aligns across 9 bases. Trimming cost V 0 bases and J 7 bases; bases outside gene matches: 6. CDR3 length: 15 residues. Germline CDR1 MNHEY, CDR2 SVGAGI. The CDR3 reads CASSYSGTGFGEAFF. CDR3 in DNA: TGTGCCAGCAGTTACTCCGGGACAGGGTTTGGTGAAGCTTTCTTT.

The genes are TRBV18 and TRBJ2-7, with D perhaps given as TRBD1 or TRBD2 (5 bases each). The CDR3 has 13 amino acids. Trimming took 4 bases from V and 4 from J, leaving 11 bases between them. Germline assignment: CDR1 KGHSH and CDR2 LQKENI. The CDR3 sequence: CASSRFEGYEQYV. Written as DNA, the CDR3 is TGTGCCAGCTCACGGTTTGAGGGGTACGAGCAGTACGTC.

The chain couples TRBV30 to TRBJ2-1; D may match TRBD1 or TRBD2 (5 bases each). This CDR3 has 12 residues. Deletions cut 4 bases from V and 6 bases from J, with 10 bases between. Germline V gene data show CDR1 as GTSNPN and CDR2 as SVGIG (reference sequence). The CDR3 protein is CAWTGSGNEQFF. CDR3 DNA sequence: TGTGCCTGGACAGGGAGCGGCAATGAGCAGTTCTTC.

This chain uses TRBV2 with TRBJ2-2, with a tentative D call TRBD1 (6 bases). V shed 5 bases and J shed 6 bases, with 10 bases lying between them. Germline loops: CDR1 SNHLY, CDR2 FYNNEI. The CDR3 has 13 amino acids. CDR3 nucleotides: TGTGCCAGCAGTTACACAGGGCCCGGGGAGCTGTTTTTT. Translating gives CASSYTGPGELFF.

This chain joins TRBV6-6 and TRBJ1-1; TRBD1 matches at 7 bases. The V segment lost 5 bases and the J segment 6 bases; nucleotides outside the gene matches: 6. This CDR3 spans 13 amino acids. Germline values: CDR1 MNHNY, CDR2 SVGAGI (reference sequence). The DNA of the CDR3 is TGTGCCAGCAGTAACCCGACAGGGCCTGAAGCTTTCTTT. This encodes CASSNPTGPEAFF.

The chain links TRBV5-1 to TRBJ2-7, with a weak D call TRBD1 (5 bases). The CDR3 sequence is 13 residues long. Deletions cut 4 bases from V and 1 base from J, with 9 bases between. The germline V gene has CDR1 SGHRS and CDR2 YFSETQ. This chain's CDR3 is CASSQGFSYEQYF. CDR3 nucleotide sequence: TGCGCCAGCAGCCAGGGATTTTCCTACGAGCAGTACTTC.

The rearrangement links TRBV9 to TRBJ2-4; 8 positions agree with TRBD1. Germline V gene sequence: CDR1 SGDLS, CDR2 YYNGEE. The CDR3 contains 16 residues. Trimming at V came to 3 bases and at J to 2 bases, leaving 7 bases not matched to a gene. The CDR3 sequence is CASSEGQASTKNIQYF. The CDR3 bases are TGTGCCAGCAGCGAGGGACAGGCCAGTACCAAAAACATTCAGTACTTC.

The V and J genes are TRBV25-1 and TRBJ1-4, with 8 bases lining up with TRBD1. The CDR3 has 14 residues. V was pared by 7 bases and J by 4 bases, with 5 bases of the junction left unmatched. The germline gives CDR1 MGHDK, CDR2 SYGVNS. The CDR3 spells CASIRTGINEKLFF. The DNA of the CDR3 is TGTGCCAGCATCCGGACAGGGATTAATGAAAAACTGTTTTTT.

The chain carries TRBV14 and TRBJ2-6; possible D gene TRBD2, 5 bases. The V gene's germline CDR1 is SGHDN and CDR2 FVKESK. With 7 bases removed from V and 0 bases from J, the gap between germline ends came to 7 bases. The CDR3 length is 14 residues. The CDR3 bases are TGTGCCAGCACCGGGGACTCTGGGGCCAACGTCCTGACTTTC. This sequence encodes CASTGDSGANVLTF.

V is TRBV5-1 and J is TRBJ1-4, with a tentative D call TRBD1 (5 bases). The CDR3 spans 15 residues. Germline CDR1 SGHRS, CDR2 YFSETQ. Trimming stripped 4 bases from V and 4 bases from J, with 14 bases between. CDR3 bases: TGCGCCAGCAGCCAGATGCAGGGTAATAATGAAAAACTGTTTTTT. Protein product: CASSQMQGNNEKLFF.

This clone has only one observation. The rearrangement links TRBV7-2 to TRBJ1-3; D gene uncertain. Germline V CDR1 and CDR2: SGHTA, FQGNSA. V gave up 4 bases and J gave up 8 bases, with 24 bases separating them. This CDR3 region has 17 residues. The CDR3 reads CASSSALGRKGKDTIYF. The CDR3 region has the DNA TGTGCCAGCAGCTCGGCTTTAGGGAGAAAGGGAAAAGACACCATATATTTT.

The genes are TRBV27 and TRBJ1-2; 7 nucleotides line up with TRBD1. Germline CDR1 is MNHEY and CDR2 is SMNVEV (reference sequence). V gave up 5 bases and J gave up 5 bases; unmatched junction bases: 14. The CDR3 has 16 residues. CDR3 in DNA: TGTGCCAGCAGTCTCACTTTTCCCGGGACAGCTTATGGCTACACCTTC. It encodes CASSLTFPGTAYGYTF.

The rearrangement joins TRBV18 to TRBJ1-2, with TRBD1 matching 12 bases. Germline values: CDR1 KGHSH, CDR2 LQKENI. V was pared by 0 bases and J by 8 bases, with 7 bases of the junction left unmatched. This CDR3 has 16 amino acids. DNA of the CDR3: TGTGCCAGCTCACCACCGAGGGACAGGGGGCTAAGCGGCTACACCTTC. Residues: CASSPPRDRGLSGYTF.

This rearrangement joins TRBV28 to TRBJ2-5; D unresolved. The CDR3 extends over 12 amino acids. The germline V gene encodes CDR1 MDHEN and CDR2 SYDVKM. V was pared by 3 bases and J by 5 bases, with 7 bases between. The DNA for the CDR3 is TGTGCCAGCAGTTTTCTTGGGGAGACCCAGTACTTC. Its translation is CASSFLGETQYF.

This chain joins TRBV6-1 and TRBJ1-2, with 7 bases matching TRBD1. V gave up 3 bases and J gave up 5 bases; unmatched junction bases: 3. There are 13 residues in the CDR3. Germline lookup yields CDR1 MNHNS and CDR2 SASEGT. CDR3 residues: CASSETGIYGYTF. CDR3 in DNA: TGTGCCAGCAGTGAGACAGGGATATATGGCTACACCTTC.

The chain uses TRBV21-1 and TRBJ2-1; the DNA was not used to check the table's D call, TRBD1. TRBV21-1 is a pseudogene locus. The CDR3 has 18 amino acids. CDR3: CASSKGGRVAGAVHEQFF. As DNA, the CDR3 is TGTGCCAGCAGCAAAGGAGGTCGTGTGGCAGGGGCCGTCCATGAGCAGTTCTTC.

The rearrangement links TRBV18 to TRBJ2-6; possible D gene TRBD1, 5 bases. Germline V gives CDR1 KGHSH, CDR2 LQKENI. CDR3 length: 15 amino acids. V lost 4 bases to trimming and J lost 2 bases, with 9 bases between them. CDR3 bases: TGTGCCAGCTCACGCGCAGGGACTGGGGCCAACGTCCTGACTTTC. Its translation is CASSRAGTGANVLTF. The whole variable domain, remainder taken from reference TRBV18 and TRBJ2-6, is NAGVMQNPRHLVRRRGQEARLRCSPMKGHSHVYWYRQLPEEGLKFMVYLQKENIIDESGMPKERFSAEFPKEGPSILRIQQVVRGDSAAYFCASSRAGTGANVLTFGAGSRLTVL.

The chain has TRBV5-1 and TRBJ1-4; D gene uncertain. Germline V gives CDR1 SGHRS, CDR2 YFSETQ. The CDR3 length is 14 residues. The ends were cut back, 0 bases at V and 5 bases at J, with 8 bases in the middle. CDR3 residues: CASSLESRNEKLFF. CDR3 DNA: TGCGCCAGCAGCTTGGAGTCAAGGAATGAAAAACTGTTTTTT.

The chain links TRBV10-1 to TRBJ2-6; D is ambiguous. CDR3 length: 16 residues. Germline CDR1 reads WNHNN; CDR2 reads SYGVQD (reference sequence). V was clipped by 0 bases and J by 0 bases, with 6 bases between them. The DNA for the CDR3 is TGCGCCAGCAGTGAGTCGGCCCTCTCTGGGGCCAACGTCCTGACTTTC. Translation gives CASSESALSGANVLTF.

V usage is TRBV7-2 and J usage is TRBJ2-5, with 9 nucleotides matching TRBD1. The ends lost 5 bases at V and 4 bases at J; junction bases unmatched: 5. Looked up from germline, CDR1 is SGHTA and CDR2 is FQGNSA. This CDR3 region has 14 residues. For the CDR3, the DNA is TGTGCCAGCAGCCGTGGGACAGGGATAGAGACCCAGTACTTC. It specifies CASSRGTGIETQYF.